Presented here are 12 T cell receptor beta chains from one specimen sequenced in a study of blood T cell repertoires in COVID-19. Profiled with immunoSEQ multiplex PCR; TCRdb holds only in-frame clones, not every one. Seen here are over 100,000 clones, 80% to 90% observed once, and the top ten hold around 1.1%. The specimen sequenced was peripheral blood. The receptors here all came from a human donor in a cohort sampled during active COVID-19.

The J gene is TRBJ2-7, the V gene TRBV13; 7 bases align to TRBD1. Germline-derived CDR1 and CDR2 are PRHDT and FYEKMQ (reference sequence). The CDR3 sequence is 13 residues long. V gave up 5 bases and J gave up 7 bases; unmatched junction bases: 8. The CDR3 region is CASSPGQVGEQYF. CDR3 in DNA: TGTGCCAGCAGCCCCGGACAGGTTGGTGAGCAGTACTTC.

The chain uses TRBV5-6 and TRBJ2-1; the D is unclear. Trimming cost V 3 bases and J 4 bases, with 5 bases left between them. Germline values: CDR1 SGHDT, CDR2 YYEEEE. This CDR3 has 12 residues. The CDR3 sequence is CASSSTYNEQFF. In DNA form, the CDR3 reads TGTGCCAGCAGCTCCACTTACAATGAGCAGTTCTTC.

The CDR3 loop is CASSVGPHYEQYF. The CDR3, as DNA: TGTGCCAGCAGCGTAGGGCCCCACTACGAGCAGTACTTC. The chain recombines TRBV9 with TRBJ2-7; D ambiguous. V shed 0 bases and J shed 3 bases, with 7 bases lying between them. In germline, CDR1 is SGDLS, CDR2 YYNGEE. The CDR3 runs to 13 residues.

The chain joins TRBV4-1 to TRBJ2-1; D remains unclear. The V and J ends lost 0 bases and 8 bases respectively, with 26 bases between them. CDR1 MGHRA and CDR2 YSYEKL come from the germline V gene. This CDR3 is built from 19 residues. The CDR3 coding sequence is TGCGCCAGCAGCCAAGAGGAGATAGGCGACCTCATGCGTTCGGATGAGCAGTTCTTC. This codes for CASSQEEIGDLMRSDEQFF.

This clone was detected a few times. The chain joins TRBV7-9 to TRBJ2-2; no clear D. Between the trimmed V and J ends, which lost 2 bases and 6 bases, there was a span of 10 bases. The CDR3 loop spans 14 amino acids. Looked up from germline, CDR1 is SEHNR and CDR2 is FQNEAQ (reference sequence). The CDR3 DNA reads TGTGCCAGCAGCTTAACTCACGGGTCCGGGGAGCTGTTTTTT. Residues: CASSLTHGSGELFF.

V is TRBV27 and J is TRBJ1-4; 8 bases align to TRBD1. CDR1 and CDR2 from the germline V gene are MNHEY and SMNVEV (reference sequence). The CDR3 totals 15 residues. Trimming took 2 bases from V and 8 from J; bases not matched to a gene: 7. The CDR3 loop reads CASSLLGQGEEKLFF. CDR3 in DNA: TGTGCCAGCAGTTTACTAGGACAGGGTGAAGAAAAACTGTTTTTT.

The rearrangement joins TRBV29-1 to TRBJ1-4; the D is unclear. CDR1 is SQVTM and CDR2 is ANQGSEA in the germline V gene. V was pared by 7 bases and J by 0 bases, with 12 bases between. CDR3 length: 14 residues. CDR3 nucleotide sequence: TGCAGCGCAGGAGGACTTGCAACTAATGAAAAACTGTTTTTT. It encodes CSAGGLATNEKLFF. The full variable domain, rest sourced from reference TRBV29-1 and TRBJ1-4, is SAVISQKPSRDICQRGTSLTIQCQVDSQVTMMFWYRQQPGQSLTLIATANQGSEATYESGFVIDKFPISRPNLTFSTLTVSNMSPEDSSIYLCSAGGLATNEKLFFGSGTQLSVL.

The chain has TRBV19 and TRBJ2-2, with TRBD1 identical over 8 bases. CDR1 is LNHDA, CDR2 SQIVND, per germline (reference sequence). The CDR3 loop spans 17 amino acids. V shed 5 bases, J shed 3 bases, and the junction held 11 bases outside the gene matches. CDR3 coding DNA: TGTGCCAGTAGTGTACAGGGGGGTATTGTGTACACCGGGGAGCTGTTTTTT. Translation gives CASSVQGGIVYTGELFF.

The J gene is TRBJ1-1, the V gene TRBV11-1, with D hard to call. The CDR3 is 14 amino acids. The germline V gene encodes CDR1 SGHAT and CDR2 FQDESV (reference sequence). Trimming took 2 bases from V and 1 from J, leaving 8 bases between them. The DNA of the CDR3 is TGTGCCAGCAGCTTATTCAGCGGGAACACTGAAGCTTTCTTT. Translated: CASSLFSGNTEAFF.

This clone has just one count. The V gene is TRBV7-2, the J gene TRBJ2-2; no clear D. Germline V lookup: CDR1 SGHTA, CDR2 FQGNSA. Trimming removed 4 bases from V and 4 bases from J, with 7 bases in between. The CDR3 is 13 residues long. CDR3 in amino acids: CASSSSVTGELFF. CDR3 sequence (DNA): TGTGCCAGCAGCTCTTCCGTCACCGGGGAGCTGTTTTTT.

The chain recombines TRBV30 with TRBJ1-2; unclear D gene. Trimming took 3 bases from V and 5 from J, leaving 13 bases between them. The CDR3 is made up of 13 amino acids. Germline V gene data show CDR1 as GTSNPN and CDR2 as SVGIG (reference sequence). The CDR3 protein is CAWSAGRDYGYTF. CDR3 in DNA: TGTGCCTGGAGCGCCGGGAGGGATTATGGCTACACCTTC.

This chain connects TRBV5-8 to TRBJ2-7; tentative D call: TRBD1 (5 bases). Trimming stripped 1 base from V and 3 bases from J, with 14 bases between. CDR1 and CDR2 from the germline V gene are SGHTS and YDEGEE. This CDR3 spans 15 amino acids. In DNA, the CDR3 is TGTGCCAGCAGCTTGTCGCAGGGCTCCATCTACGAGCAGTACTTC. Encoded protein: CASSLSQGSIYEQYF. Looking up the rest from reference TRBV5-8 and TRBJ2-7 gives the full variable domain: EAGVTQSPTHLIKTRGQQATLRCSPISGHTSVYWYQQALGLGLQFLLWYDEGEERNRGNFPPRFSGRQFPNYSSELNVNALELEDSALYLCASSLSQGSIYEQYFGPGTRLTVT.